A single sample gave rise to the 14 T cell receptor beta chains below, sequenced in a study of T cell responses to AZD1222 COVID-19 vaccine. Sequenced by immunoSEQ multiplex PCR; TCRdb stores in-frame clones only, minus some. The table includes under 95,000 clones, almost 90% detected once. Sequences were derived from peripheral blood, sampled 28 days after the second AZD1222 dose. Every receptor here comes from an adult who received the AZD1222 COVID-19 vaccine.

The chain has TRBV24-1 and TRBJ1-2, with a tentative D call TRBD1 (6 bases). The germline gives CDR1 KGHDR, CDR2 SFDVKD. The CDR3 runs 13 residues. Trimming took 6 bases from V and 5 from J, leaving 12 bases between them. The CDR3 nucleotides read TGTGCCACCAGTTGGGGCAGGGGATATGGCTACACCTTC. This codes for CATSWGRGYGYTF.

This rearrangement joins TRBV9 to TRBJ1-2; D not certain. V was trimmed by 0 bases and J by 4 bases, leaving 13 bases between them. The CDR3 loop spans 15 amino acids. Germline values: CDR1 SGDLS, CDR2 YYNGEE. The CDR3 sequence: CASSVATETLYGYTF. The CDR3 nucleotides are TGTGCCAGCAGCGTAGCTACAGAGACCCTCTATGGCTACACCTTC.

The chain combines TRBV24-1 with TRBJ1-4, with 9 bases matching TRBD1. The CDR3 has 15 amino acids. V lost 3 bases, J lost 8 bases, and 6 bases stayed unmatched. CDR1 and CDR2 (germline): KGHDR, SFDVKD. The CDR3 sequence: CATSDPRTGDEKLFF. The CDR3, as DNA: TGTGCCACCAGTGATCCCCGGACAGGGGACGAAAAACTGTTTTTT.

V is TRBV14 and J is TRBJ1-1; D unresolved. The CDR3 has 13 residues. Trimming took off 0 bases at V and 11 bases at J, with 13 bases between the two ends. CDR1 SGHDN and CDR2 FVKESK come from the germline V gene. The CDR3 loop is CASSQEGRGGAFF. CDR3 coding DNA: TGTGCCAGCAGCCAAGAGGGCCGGGGTGGCGCTTTCTTT.

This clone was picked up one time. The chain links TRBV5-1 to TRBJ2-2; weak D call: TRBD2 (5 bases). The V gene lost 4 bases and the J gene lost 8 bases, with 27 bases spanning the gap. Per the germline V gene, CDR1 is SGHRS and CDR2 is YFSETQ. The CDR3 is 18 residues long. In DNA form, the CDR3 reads TGCGCCAGCAGCCTTGCGGTCCAATCACTAGGGAACAAGGGGGAGCTGTTTTTT. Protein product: CASSLAVQSLGNKGELFF.

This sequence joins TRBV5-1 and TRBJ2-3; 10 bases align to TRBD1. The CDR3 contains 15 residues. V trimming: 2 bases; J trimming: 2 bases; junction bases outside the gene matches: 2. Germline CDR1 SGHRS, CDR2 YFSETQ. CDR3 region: CASSFRQGATDTQYF. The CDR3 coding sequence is TGCGCCAGCAGCTTCAGACAGGGGGCCACAGATACGCAGTATTTT.

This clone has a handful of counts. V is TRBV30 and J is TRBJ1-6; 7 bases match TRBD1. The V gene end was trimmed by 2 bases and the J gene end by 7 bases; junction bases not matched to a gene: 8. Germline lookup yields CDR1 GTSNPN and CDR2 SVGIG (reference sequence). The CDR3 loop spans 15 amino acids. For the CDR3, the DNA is TGTGCCTGGAGTCGGTTGGGGACAGCCAATTCACCCCTCCACTTT. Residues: CAWSRLGTANSPLHF.

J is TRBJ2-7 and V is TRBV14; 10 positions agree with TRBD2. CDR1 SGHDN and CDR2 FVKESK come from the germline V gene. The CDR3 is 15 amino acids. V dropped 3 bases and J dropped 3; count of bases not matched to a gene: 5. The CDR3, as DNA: TGTGCCAGCAGCCACAGGACTAGCGGCCTCTACGAGCAGTACTTC. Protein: CASSHRTSGLYEQYF.

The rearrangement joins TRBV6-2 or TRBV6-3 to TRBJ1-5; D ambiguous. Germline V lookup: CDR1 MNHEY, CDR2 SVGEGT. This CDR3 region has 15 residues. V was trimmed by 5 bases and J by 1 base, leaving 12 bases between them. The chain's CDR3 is CASSDGVASNQPQHF. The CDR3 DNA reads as TGTGCCAGCAGTGACGGCGTTGCCAGCAATCAGCCCCAGCATTTT.

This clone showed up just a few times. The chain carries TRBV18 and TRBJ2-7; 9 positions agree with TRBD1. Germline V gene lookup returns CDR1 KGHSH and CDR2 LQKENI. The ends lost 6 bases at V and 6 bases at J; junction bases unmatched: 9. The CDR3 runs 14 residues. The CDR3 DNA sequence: TGTGCCAGCTCGCCGGGGACAGGGTTGACCGAGCAGTACTTC. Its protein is CASSPGTGLTEQYF.

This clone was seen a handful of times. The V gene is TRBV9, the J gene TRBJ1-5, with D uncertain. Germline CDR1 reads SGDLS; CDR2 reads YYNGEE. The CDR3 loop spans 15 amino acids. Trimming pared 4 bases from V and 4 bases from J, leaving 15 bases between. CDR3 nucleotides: TGTGCCAGCAGCCGCCGCGGGGATGGGAATCAGCCCCAGCATTTT. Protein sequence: CASSRRGDGNQPQHF.

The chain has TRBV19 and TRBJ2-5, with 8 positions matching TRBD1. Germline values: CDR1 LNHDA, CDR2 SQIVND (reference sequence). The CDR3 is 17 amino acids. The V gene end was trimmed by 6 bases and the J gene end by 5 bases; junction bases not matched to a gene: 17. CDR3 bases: TGTGCCAGTAGCACAATTGTGAGGGCAGGGGGCGGGGAGACCCAGTACTTC. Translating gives CASSTIVRAGGGETQYF.

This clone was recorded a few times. For the CDR3, the DNA is TGTGCCAGCTCACCCGGGACAGACTACAATGAGCAGTTCTTC. It yields the protein CASSPGTDYNEQFF. The chain recombines TRBV18 with TRBJ2-1; 7 bases agree with TRBD1. The junction had 2 bases not matched to a gene; V was cut back by 3 bases and J by 3 bases. Germline loops: CDR1 KGHSH, CDR2 LQKENI. The CDR3 spans 14 residues. Full variable domain (remainder filled in from reference TRBV18 and TRBJ2-1): NAGVMQNPRHLVRRRGQEARLRCSPMKGHSHVYWYRQLPEEGLKFMVYLQKENIIDESGMPKERFSAEFPKEGPSILRIQQVVRGDSAAYFCASSPGTDYNEQFFGPGTRLTVL.

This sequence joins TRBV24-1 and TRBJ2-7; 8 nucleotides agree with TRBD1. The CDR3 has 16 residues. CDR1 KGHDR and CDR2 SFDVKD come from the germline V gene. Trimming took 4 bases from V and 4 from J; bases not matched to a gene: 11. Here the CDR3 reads CATSDPRAGQEYEQYF. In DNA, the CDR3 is TGTGCCACCAGTGACCCCCGGGCGGGACAGGAGTACGAGCAGTACTTC.